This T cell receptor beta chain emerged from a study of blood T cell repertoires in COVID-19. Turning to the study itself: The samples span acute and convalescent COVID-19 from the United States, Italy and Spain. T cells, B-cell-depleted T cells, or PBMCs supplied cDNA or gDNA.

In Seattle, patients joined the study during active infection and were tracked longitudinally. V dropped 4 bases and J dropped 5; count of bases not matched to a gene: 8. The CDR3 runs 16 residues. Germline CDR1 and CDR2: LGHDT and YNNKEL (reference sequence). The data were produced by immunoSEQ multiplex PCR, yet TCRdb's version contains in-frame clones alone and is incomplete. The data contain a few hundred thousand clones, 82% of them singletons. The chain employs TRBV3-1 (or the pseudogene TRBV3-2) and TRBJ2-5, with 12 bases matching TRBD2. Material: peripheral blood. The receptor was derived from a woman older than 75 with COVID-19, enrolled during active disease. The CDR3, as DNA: TGTGCCAGCAGCCCCCTAGCGGGAGGGCGACGGGAGACCCAGTACTTC. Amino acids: CASSPLAGGRRETQYF.